This TCR beta chain was captured by sequencing in a study of blood T cell repertoires in COVID-19. At the level of the study: T cells, B-cell-depleted T cells, or PBMCs supplied cDNA or gDNA.

Per the original data handling: Counts of nucleated cells, estimated from reference gene primer amplification, were obtained. Here immunoSEQ multiplex PCR was the method, and the copy in TCRdb shows in-frame clones only, minus some. The V and J calls and clone size are taken from that table; D and trimming were inferred from the DNA. The data show under 100,000 clones, with about 82% seen just once and 3% to 4% held by the top ten. Germline V gene data show CDR1 as LGHNA and CDR2 as YSLEER. V gave up 0 bases and J gave up 7 bases, with 16 bases separating them. This CDR3 comprises 16 residues. This clonotype was obtained from a man aged 50 to 59 with acute or convalescent COVID-19. The V and J genes are TRBV4-3 and TRBJ2-1; a weak D match, TRBD2 (6 bases). Sequenced: peripheral blood. CDR3 region: CASSQEVVGSWNEQFF. The DNA of the CDR3 is TGCGCCAGCAGCCAAGAGGTCGTCGGGAGTTGGAATGAGCAGTTCTTC.